This paragraph covers one T cell receptor beta chain sequence. The data were taken from a study of cytomegalovirus exposure and HLA in healthy donors. Trimming pared 8 bases from V and 5 bases from J, leaving 18 bases between. The CDR3 runs to 14 residues. Germline lookup yields CDR1 SNHLY and CDR2 FYNNEI. The PCR employed 60 Vbeta primers together with 13 Jbeta primers. Clones were read by immunoSEQ multiplex PCR, and TCRdb kept only the in-frame ones, dropping some. This sample's table has about 140,000 clones. The gene calls are TRBV2 and TRBJ2-5; D perhaps matches TRBD2 (7 bases). Sequences were obtained from PBMCs. This clonotype was sampled from a middle-aged man in good health and CMV-seronegative. The DNA of the CDR3 is TGTGCCAGCCGCCCCGGGGGGCGTCTGGAGACCCAGTACTTC. It yields the protein CASRPGGRLETQYF. Complete variable domain (other parts from reference TRBV2 and TRBJ2-5): EPEVTQTPSHQVTQMGQEVILRCVPISNHLYFYWYRQILGQKVEFLVSFYNNEISEKSEIFDDQFSVERPDGSNFTLKIRSTKLEDSAMYFCASRPGGRLETQYFGPGTRLLVL.